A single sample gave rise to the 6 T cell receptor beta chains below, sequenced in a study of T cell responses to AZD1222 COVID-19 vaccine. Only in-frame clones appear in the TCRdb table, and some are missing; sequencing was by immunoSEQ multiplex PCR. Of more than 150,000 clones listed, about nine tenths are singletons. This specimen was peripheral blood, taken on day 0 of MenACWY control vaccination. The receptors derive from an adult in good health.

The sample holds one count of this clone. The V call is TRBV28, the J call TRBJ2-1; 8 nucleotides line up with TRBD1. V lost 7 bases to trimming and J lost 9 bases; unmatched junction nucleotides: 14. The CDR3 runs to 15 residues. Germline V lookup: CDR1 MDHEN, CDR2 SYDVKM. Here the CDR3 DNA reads TGTGCCAGCACCAATGGGGCAGGGGGCTTGGTTGAGCAGTTCTTC. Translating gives CASTNGAGGLVEQFF. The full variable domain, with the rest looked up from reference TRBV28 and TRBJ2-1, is DVKVTQSSRYLVKRTGEKVFLECVQDMDHENMFWYRQDPGLGLRLIYFSYDVKMKEKGDIPEGYSVSREKKERFSLILESASTNQTSMYLCASTNGAGGLVEQFFGPGTRLTVL.

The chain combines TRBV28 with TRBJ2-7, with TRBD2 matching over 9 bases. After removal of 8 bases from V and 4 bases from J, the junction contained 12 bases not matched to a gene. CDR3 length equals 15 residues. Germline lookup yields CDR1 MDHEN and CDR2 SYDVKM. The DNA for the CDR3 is TGTGCCAGCCGACCTAGCGGGATAGGGGATTACGAGCAGTACTTC. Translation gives CASRPSGIGDYEQYF.

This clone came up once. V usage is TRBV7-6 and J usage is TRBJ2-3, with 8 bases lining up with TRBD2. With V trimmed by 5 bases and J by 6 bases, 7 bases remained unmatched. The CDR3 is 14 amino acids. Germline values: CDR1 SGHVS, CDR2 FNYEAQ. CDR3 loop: CASSQAGVKDTQYF. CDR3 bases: TGTGCCAGCAGCCAAGCGGGGGTCAAGGATACGCAGTATTTT.

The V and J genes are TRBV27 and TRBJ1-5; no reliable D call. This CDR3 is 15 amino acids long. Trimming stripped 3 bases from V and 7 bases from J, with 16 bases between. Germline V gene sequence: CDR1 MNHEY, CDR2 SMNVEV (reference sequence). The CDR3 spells CASSLEPGGGQPQHF. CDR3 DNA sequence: TGTGCCAGCAGTTTGGAACCAGGCGGAGGCCAGCCCCAGCATTTT.

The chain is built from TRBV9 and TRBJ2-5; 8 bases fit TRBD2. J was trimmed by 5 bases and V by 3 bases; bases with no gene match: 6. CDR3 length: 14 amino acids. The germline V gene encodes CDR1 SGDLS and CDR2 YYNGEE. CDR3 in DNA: TGTGCCAGCAGCGCCAGCCGGGGGGGGGAGACCCAGTACTTC. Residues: CASSASRGGETQYF.

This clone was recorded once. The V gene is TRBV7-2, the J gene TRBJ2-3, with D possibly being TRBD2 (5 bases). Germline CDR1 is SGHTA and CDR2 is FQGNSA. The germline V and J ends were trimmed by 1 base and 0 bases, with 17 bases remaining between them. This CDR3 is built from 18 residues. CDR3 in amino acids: CASSLGGSSSTSTDTQYF. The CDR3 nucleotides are TGTGCCAGCAGCTTAGGGGGATCTAGCTCTACTAGCACAGATACGCAGTATTTT.